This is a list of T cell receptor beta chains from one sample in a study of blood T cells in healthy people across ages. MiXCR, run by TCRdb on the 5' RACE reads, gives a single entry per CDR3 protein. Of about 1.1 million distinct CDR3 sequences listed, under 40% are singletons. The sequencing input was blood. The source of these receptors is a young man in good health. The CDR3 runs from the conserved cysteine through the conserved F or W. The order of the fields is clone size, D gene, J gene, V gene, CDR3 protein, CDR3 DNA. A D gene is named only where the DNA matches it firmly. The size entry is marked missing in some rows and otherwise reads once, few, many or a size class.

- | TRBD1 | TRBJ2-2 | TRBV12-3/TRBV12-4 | CASITTGANTGELFF | TGTGCCAGCATTACGACAGGGGCGAACACCGGGGAGCTGTTTTTT
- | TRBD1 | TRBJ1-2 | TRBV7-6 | CASSFNTCRTGNYGYTF | TGTGCCAGCAGCTTCAACACTTGCCGGACAGGAAACTATGGCTACACCTTC
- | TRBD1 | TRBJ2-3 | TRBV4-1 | CASSLIQGVESDTQYF | TGCGCCAGCAGCCTTATACAGGGGGTGGAATCGGATACGCAGTATTTT
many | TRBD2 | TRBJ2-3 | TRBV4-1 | CASSKGTSGLYTDTQYF | TGCGCCAGCAGCAAAGGGACTAGCGGACTCTACACAGATACGCAGTATTTT
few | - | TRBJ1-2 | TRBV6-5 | CASMQYNYGYTF | TGTGCCAGCATGCAGTATAACTATGGCTACACCTTC
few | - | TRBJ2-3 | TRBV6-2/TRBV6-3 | CASSANRVSTDTQYF | TGTGCCAGCAGTGCGAACAGGGTATCTACAGATACGCAGTATTTT
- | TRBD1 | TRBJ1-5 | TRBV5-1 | CASSATGDQPQHF | TGCGCCAGCAGCGCTACAGGGGATCAGCCCCAGCATTTT
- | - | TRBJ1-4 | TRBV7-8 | CASSRGGGSANEKLFF | TGTGCCAGCAGCAGGGGGGGTGGGTCGGCTAATGAAAAACTGTTTTTT
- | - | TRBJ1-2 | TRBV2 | CASSEIKTARHGYTF | TGTGCCAGCAGTGAAATTAAGACCGCGAGGCATGGCTACACCTTC
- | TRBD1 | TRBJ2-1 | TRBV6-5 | CASSDRVSSYEQFF | TGTGCCAGCAGCGACAGGGTCAGCTCCTACGAGCAGTTCTTC
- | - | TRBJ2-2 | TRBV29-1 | CSVEPGRNTGELFF | TGCAGTGTAGAGCCGGGACGGAACACCGGGGAGCTGTTTTTT
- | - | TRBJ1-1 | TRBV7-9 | CASSLGSVGRRDTEAFF | TGTGCCAGCAGCTTAGGGTCGGTAGGCAGGCGGGACACTGAAGCTTTCTTT
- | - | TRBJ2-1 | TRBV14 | CASSGEYQETQFF | TGTGCCAGCAGCGGGGAATACCAAGAGACCCAGTTCTTC
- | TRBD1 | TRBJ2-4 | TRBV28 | CASSQPGQKNIQYF | TGTGCCAGCAGCCAACCGGGACAGAAAAACATTCAGTACTTC
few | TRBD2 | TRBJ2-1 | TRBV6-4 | CASSDKGTSGYNEQFF | TGTGCCAGCAGTGACAAGGGGACTAGCGGCTACAATGAGCAGTTCTTC
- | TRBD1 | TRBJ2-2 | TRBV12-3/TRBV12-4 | CASSAYRGAGELFF | TGTGCCAGCAGTGCCTACAGGGGGGCCGGGGAGCTGTTTTTT
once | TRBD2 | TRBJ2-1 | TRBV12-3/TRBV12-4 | CASILAGGRGETQFF | TGTGCCAGCATTCTAGCGGGGGGGCGAGGAGAGACCCAGTTCTTC
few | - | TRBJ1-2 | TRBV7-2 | CASSLVRTVNYGYTF | TGTGCCAGCAGCTTAGTTCGAACGGTAAACTATGGCTACACCTTC
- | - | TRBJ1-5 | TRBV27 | CASSSGWSKQPQHF | TGTGCCAGCAGTTCCGGATGGAGCAAGCAGCCCCAGCATTTT
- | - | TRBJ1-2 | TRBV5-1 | CASSSTLSGIDGGYGYTF | TGCGCCAGCAGCTCGACCCTATCAGGGATCGATGGTGGTTATGGCTACACCTTC
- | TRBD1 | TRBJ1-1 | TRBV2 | CASRSRDRGNTEAFF | TGTGCCAGCCGAAGCCGGGACAGGGGGAACACTGAAGCTTTCTTT
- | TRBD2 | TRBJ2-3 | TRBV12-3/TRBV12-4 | CASSGTRGDTQYF | TGTGCCAGCAGTGGGACTAGGGGAGATACGCAGTATTTT
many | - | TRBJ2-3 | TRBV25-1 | CASSDRSGEDTQYF | TGTGCCAGCAGTGATCGTTCGGGAGAGGATACGCAGTATTTT
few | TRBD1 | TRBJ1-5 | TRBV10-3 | CASWTGYGNQPQHF | TGTGCCTCTTGGACAGGTTACGGCAATCAGCCCCAGCATTTT
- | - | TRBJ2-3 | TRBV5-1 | CASSVTGNEDTQYF | TGCGCCAGCAGCGTAACCGGGAACGAGGATACGCAGTATTTT
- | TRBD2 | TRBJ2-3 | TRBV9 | CAGSPSGTRGRADTQYF | TGTGCCGGCAGCCCCTCCGGGACTAGGGGAAGGGCAGATACGCAGTATTTT
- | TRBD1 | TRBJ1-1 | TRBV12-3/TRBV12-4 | CASRQGVGTEAFF | TGTGCCAGCAGACAGGGGGTAGGGACTGAAGCTTTCTTT
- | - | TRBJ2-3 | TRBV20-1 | CSARDGRVATDTQYF | TGCAGTGCTAGAGATGGAAGAGTCGCCACAGATACGCAGTATTTT
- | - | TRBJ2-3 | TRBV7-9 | CAIPRDSHGPDTQYF | TGTGCCATCCCAAGGGACTCTCATGGGCCAGATACGCAGTATTTT
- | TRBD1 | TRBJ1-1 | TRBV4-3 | CASSQGPGQRNTEAFF | TGCGCCAGCAGCCAGGGACCGGGACAGAGGAACACTGAAGCTTTCTTT
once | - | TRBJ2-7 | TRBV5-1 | CASSNPGNEQYF | TGCGCCAGCAGTAACCCGGGGAATGAGCAGTACTTC
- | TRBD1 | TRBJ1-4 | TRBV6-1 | CASSELVRGNEKLFF | TGTGCCAGCAGTGAACTCGTCAGGGGGAACGAAAAACTGTTTTTT
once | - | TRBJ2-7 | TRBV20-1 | CSAGPYNEQYF | TGCAGTGCCGGACCTTACAATGAGCAGTACTTC
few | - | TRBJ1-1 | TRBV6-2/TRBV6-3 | CASSYSQGSTNTEAFF | TGTGCCAGCAGTTACTCGCAGGGCTCTACGAACACTGAAGCTTTCTTT
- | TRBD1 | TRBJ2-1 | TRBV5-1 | CASSQGPQGNEQFF | TGCGCCAGCAGCCAAGGACCACAGGGGAATGAGCAGTTCTTC
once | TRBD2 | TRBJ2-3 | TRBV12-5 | CASGSSGIRTDTQYF | TGTGCTAGTGGCTCTAGCGGCATACGCACAGATACGCAGTATTTT
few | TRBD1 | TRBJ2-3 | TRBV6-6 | CASIKGDSDTQYF | TGTGCCAGCATCAAAGGGGACAGTGATACGCAGTATTTT
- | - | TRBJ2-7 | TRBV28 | CASSPGWGNSYEQYF | TGTGCCAGCAGCCCAGGATGGGGGAACTCCTACGAGCAGTACTTC
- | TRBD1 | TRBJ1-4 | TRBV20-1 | CSARRDSFEKLFF | TGCAGTGCTAGGAGGGACAGTTTTGAAAAACTGTTTTTT
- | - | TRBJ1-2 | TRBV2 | CASSRAGTGYTF | TGTGCCAGCAGCAGAGCAGGGACTGGCTACACCTTC
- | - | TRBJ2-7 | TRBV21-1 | CASSKRTGASYEQYF | TGTGCCAGCAGCAAGCGGACAGGGGCATCCTACGAGCAGTACTTC
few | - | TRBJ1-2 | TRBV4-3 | CASSQADGTNYGYTF | TGCGCCAGCAGCCAAGCAGACGGTACTAACTATGGCTACACCTTC
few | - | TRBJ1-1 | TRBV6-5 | CASRVERIGTEAFF | TGTGCCAGCAGGGTCGAGAGGATTGGCACTGAAGCTTTCTTT
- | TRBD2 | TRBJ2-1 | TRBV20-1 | CSASGGGENEQFF | TGCAGTGCTAGCGGCGGGGGGGAAAATGAGCAGTTCTTC
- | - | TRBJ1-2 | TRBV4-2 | CASSRAVAYGYTF | TGTGCCAGCAGCCGAGCAGTCGCCTATGGCTACACCTTC
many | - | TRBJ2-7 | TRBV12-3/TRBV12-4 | CASSLSLSYEQYF | TGTGCCAGCAGTTTAAGCCTCTCCTACGAGCAGTACTTC
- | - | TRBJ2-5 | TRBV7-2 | CASRFAGQQETQYF | TGTGCCAGCAGATTTGCGGGACAGCAAGAGACCCAGTACTTC
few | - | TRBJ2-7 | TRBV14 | CASSQEGDTSYEQYF | TGTGCCAGCAGCCAAGAGGGAGACACGTCCTACGAGCAGTACTTC
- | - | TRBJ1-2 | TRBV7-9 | CATNPPAAVGGAFGYTF | TGTGCCACCAACCCTCCGGCAGCAGTAGGGGGAGCTTTTGGCTACACCTTC
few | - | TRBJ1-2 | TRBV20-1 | CSARVGPLVNGYTF | TGCAGTGCTAGAGTGGGGCCTTTAGTAAATGGCTACACCTTC
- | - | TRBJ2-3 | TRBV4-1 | CASSRVLADPQYF | TGCGCCAGCAGCCGCGTCCTGGCAGATCCGCAGTATTTT
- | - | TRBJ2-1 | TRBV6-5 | CASSFMGAEPFF | TGTGCCAGCAGTTTCATGGGCGCCGAACCGTTCTTC
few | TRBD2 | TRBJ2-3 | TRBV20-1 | CSATQVGAGRVDTQYF | TGCAGTGCTACCCAAGTGGGAGCGGGGAGGGTAGATACGCAGTATTTT
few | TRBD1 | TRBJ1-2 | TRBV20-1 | CSANRQGGGYTF | TGCAGTGCTAATCGCCAGGGGGGAGGCTACACCTTC
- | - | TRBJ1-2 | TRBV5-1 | CASRPRTTNYGYTF | TGCGCCAGCAGGCCCCGGACAACTAACTATGGCTACACCTTC
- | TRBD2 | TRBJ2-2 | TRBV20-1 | CSARGREAGGELFF | TGCAGTGCTAGAGGCAGAGAAGCGGGAGGGGAGCTGTTTTTT
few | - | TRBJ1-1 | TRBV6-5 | CASSYSVRTEAFF | TGTGCCAGCAGTTACTCTGTGAGAACTGAAGCTTTCTTT
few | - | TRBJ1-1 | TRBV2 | CASILRGVTEAFF | TGTGCCAGCATATTGCGGGGGGTCACTGAAGCTTTCTTT